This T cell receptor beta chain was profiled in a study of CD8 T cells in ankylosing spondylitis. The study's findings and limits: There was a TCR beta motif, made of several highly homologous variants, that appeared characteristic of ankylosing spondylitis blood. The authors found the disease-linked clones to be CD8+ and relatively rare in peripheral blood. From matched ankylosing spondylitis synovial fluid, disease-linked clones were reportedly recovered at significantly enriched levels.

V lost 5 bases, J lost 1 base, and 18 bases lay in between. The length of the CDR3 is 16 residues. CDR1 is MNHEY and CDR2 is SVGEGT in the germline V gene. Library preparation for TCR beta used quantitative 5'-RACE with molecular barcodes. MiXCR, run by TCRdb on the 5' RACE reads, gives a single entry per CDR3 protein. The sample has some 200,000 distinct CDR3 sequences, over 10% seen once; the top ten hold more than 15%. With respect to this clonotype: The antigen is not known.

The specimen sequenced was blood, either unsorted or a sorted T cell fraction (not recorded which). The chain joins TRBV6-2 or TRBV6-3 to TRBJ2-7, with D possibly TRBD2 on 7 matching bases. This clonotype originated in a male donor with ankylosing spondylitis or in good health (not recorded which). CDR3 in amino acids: CASSPPGGQLSYEQYF. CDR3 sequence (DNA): TGTGCCAGCAGTCCCCCGGGGGGACAACTTTCCTACGAGCAGTACTTC.